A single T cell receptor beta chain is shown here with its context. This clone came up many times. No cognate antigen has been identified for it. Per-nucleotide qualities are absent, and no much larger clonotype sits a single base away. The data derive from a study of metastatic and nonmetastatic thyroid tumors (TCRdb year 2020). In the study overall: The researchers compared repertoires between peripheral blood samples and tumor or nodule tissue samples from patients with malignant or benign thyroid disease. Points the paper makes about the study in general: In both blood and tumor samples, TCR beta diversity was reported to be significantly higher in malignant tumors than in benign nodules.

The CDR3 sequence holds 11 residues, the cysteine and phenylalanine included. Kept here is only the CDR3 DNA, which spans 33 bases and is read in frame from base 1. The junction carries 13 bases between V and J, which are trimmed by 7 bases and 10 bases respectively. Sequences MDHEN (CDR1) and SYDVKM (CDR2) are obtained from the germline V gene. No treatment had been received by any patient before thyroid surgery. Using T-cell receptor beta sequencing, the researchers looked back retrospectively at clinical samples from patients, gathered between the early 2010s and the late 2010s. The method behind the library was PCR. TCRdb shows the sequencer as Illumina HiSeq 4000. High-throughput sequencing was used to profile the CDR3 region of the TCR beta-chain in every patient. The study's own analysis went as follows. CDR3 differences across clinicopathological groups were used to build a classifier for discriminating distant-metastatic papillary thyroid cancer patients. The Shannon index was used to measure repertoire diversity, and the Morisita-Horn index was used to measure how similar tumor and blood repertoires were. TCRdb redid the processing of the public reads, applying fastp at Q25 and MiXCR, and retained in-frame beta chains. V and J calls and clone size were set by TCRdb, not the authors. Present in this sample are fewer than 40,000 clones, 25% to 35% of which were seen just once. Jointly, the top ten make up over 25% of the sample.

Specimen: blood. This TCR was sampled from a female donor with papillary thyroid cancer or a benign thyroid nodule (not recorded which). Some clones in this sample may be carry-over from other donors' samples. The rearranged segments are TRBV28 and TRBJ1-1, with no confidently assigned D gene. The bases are TGTGCCAGCACCCCCGGACGGGGAGCTTTCTTT. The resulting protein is CASTPGRGAFF.